These 5 T cell receptor beta chains share one sample of origin, sequenced in a study of shared clonotypes between healthy human individuals. Assay used: immunoSEQ multiplex PCR; TCRdb lists only in-frame clones, some missing. The profile shows 2 million to 2.5 million clones, over 85% of them singletons. The sample comprised naive CD4+ T cells from PBMCs. The sample's subset: CD45RA+ positively selected. These receptors were taken from a man younger than 35 in good health. Some clones in this sample may be carry-over from other donors' samples.

The J gene is TRBJ2-3, the V gene TRBV10-1; 10 bases are a match to TRBD1. This CDR3 contains 15 residues. Per the germline V gene, CDR1 is WNHNN and CDR2 is SYGVQD (reference sequence). Trimming at V came to 6 bases and at J to 2 bases, leaving 5 bases not matched to a gene. CDR3: CASRAGTGDTDTQYF. For the CDR3, the DNA is TGCGCCAGCAGAGCTGGGACAGGGGACACAGATACGCAGTATTTT.

The chain recombines TRBV28 with TRBJ2-1, with 8 bases identical to TRBD1. With V trimmed by 6 bases and J by 1 base, 8 bases remained unmatched. This CDR3 spans 16 amino acids. Germline-derived CDR1 and CDR2 are MDHEN and SYDVKM. Here the CDR3 reads CASSSRDRLSYNEQFF. The CDR3 DNA reads TGTGCCAGCAGCAGTCGGGACAGGCTTTCCTACAATGAGCAGTTCTTC.

This chain links TRBV2 with TRBJ2-5, with 11 nucleotides matching TRBD2. The length of the CDR3 is 16 residues. The V gene end was trimmed by 7 bases and the J gene end by 2 bases; junction bases not matched to a gene: 9. The V gene's germline CDR1 is SNHLY and CDR2 FYNNEI. The CDR3 protein is CASMRGLAGGQETQYF. The CDR3 DNA sequence: TGTGCCAGCATGAGGGGGCTAGCGGGAGGTCAAGAGACCCAGTACTTC.

Turning to this clone: Other DNA sequences from this sample encode an identical CDR3 as well. The chain combines TRBV6-5 with TRBJ1-1, with no clear D. The CDR3 contains 12 residues. CDR1 is MNHEY, CDR2 SVGAGI, per germline. Between the trimmed V and J ends, which lost 6 bases and 0 bases, there was a span of 5 bases. CDR3: CASRRLNTEAFF. The CDR3 nucleotides are TGTGCCAGCAGACGATTGAACACTGAAGCTTTCTTT.

V is TRBV6-1 and J is TRBJ2-7, with a weak D call TRBD1 (6 bases). V shed 7 bases and J shed 3 bases, with 16 bases lying between them. This CDR3 is 14 amino acids long. Germline lookup yields CDR1 MNHNS and CDR2 SASEGT. CDR3: CASITGTLHYEQYF. CDR3 bases: TGTGCCAGCATAACCGGGACACTACACTACGAGCAGTACTTC.